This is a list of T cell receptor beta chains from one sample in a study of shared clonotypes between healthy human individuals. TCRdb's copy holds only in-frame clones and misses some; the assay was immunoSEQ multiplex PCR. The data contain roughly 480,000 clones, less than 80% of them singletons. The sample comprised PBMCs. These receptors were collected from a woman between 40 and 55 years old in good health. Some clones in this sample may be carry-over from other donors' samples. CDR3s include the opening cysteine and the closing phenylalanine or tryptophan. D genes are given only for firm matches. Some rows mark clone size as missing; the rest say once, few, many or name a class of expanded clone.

CDR3nt: TGTGCCAGCGGCAGGGACAGACCTTTGAACACTGAAGCTTTCTTT
CDR3aa: CASGRDRPLNTEAFF
v_gene: TRBV28
abundance: few
d_gene: TRBD1
j_gene: TRBJ1-1

CDR3nt: TGTGCCAGCAACTTCGGGACAGGGGCAACAGATACGCAGTATTTT
CDR3aa: CASNFGTGATDTQYF
v_gene: TRBV2
abundance: .
d_gene: TRBD1
j_gene: TRBJ2-3

CDR3nt: TGTGCCAGCAGCTTATCGGGACTAGAAGGGGAGACCCAGTACTTC
CDR3aa: CASSLSGLEGETQYF
v_gene: TRBV7-3
abundance: .
d_gene: TRBD2
j_gene: TRBJ2-5

CDR3nt: TGTGCCAGCAGCTCCGAGCGGGTGGGGTACAATGAGCAGTTCTTC
CDR3aa: CASSSERVGYNEQFF
v_gene: TRBV7-9
abundance: .
d_gene: .
j_gene: TRBJ2-1

CDR3nt: TGTGCCAGCAGCTCTTCCCTTGGGGAGACCCAGTACTTC
CDR3aa: CASSSSLGETQYF
v_gene: TRBV7-3
abundance: .
d_gene: .
j_gene: TRBJ2-5

CDR3nt: TGCGCCAGCAGCTTGACAGGCTCCTTCGACAATGAGCAGTTCTTC
CDR3aa: CASSLTGSFDNEQFF
v_gene: TRBV5-1
abundance: .
d_gene: .
j_gene: TRBJ2-1

CDR3nt: TGTGCCAGCAGCGAACAGGGGCCCTACAATGAGCAGTTCTTC
CDR3aa: CASSEQGPYNEQFF
v_gene: TRBV7-9
abundance: .
d_gene: TRBD1
j_gene: TRBJ2-1

CDR3nt: TGTGCCAGCAGCTTGGGTGGGACAGGGAATCAGCCCCAGCATTTT
CDR3aa: CASSLGGTGNQPQHF
v_gene: TRBV5-4
abundance: .
d_gene: TRBD1
j_gene: TRBJ1-5

CDR3nt: TGTGCCAGCAGTGAATGGGGGGGACATCGGGGAGAGACCCAGTACTTC
CDR3aa: CASSEWGGHRGETQYF
v_gene: TRBV25-1
abundance: .
d_gene: .
j_gene: TRBJ2-5

CDR3nt: TGTGCCAGCAGCCAGGGACTAGCGGGAAGAGAGACCCAGTACTTC
CDR3aa: CASSQGLAGRETQYF
v_gene: TRBV5-4
abundance: .
d_gene: TRBD2
j_gene: TRBJ2-5

CDR3nt: TGTGCCAGCAGTGAAGACAAGGGACAGGGAGAGGAAAAACTGTTTTTT
CDR3aa: CASSEDKGQGEEKLFF
v_gene: TRBV2
abundance: .
d_gene: TRBD1
j_gene: TRBJ1-4

CDR3nt: TGTGCCAGCAGTTACTCGAGGGAGATGGTGGGGTACGAGCAGTACTTC
CDR3aa: CASSYSREMVGYEQYF
v_gene: TRBV6-5
abundance: .
d_gene: .
j_gene: TRBJ2-7

CDR3nt: TGTGCCAGCAGTTACGGGGGGGAGAGTGAAAAACTGTTTTTT
CDR3aa: CASSYGGESEKLFF
v_gene: TRBV6-6
abundance: .
d_gene: .
j_gene: TRBJ1-4

CDR3nt: TGTGCCAGTAGGGGATCCGGGACCAACTATGGCTACACCTTC
CDR3aa: CASRGSGTNYGYTF
v_gene: TRBV19
abundance: .
d_gene: .
j_gene: TRBJ1-2

CDR3nt: TGCGCCAGCAGGGGCGGGACAGGGATGGGTGGCGAGCAGTACTTC
CDR3aa: CASRGGTGMGGEQYF
v_gene: TRBV5-1
abundance: .
d_gene: TRBD1
j_gene: TRBJ2-7

CDR3nt: TGTGCCAGCCGAAGGGGGGCCGGGCAGTTCTTC
CDR3aa: CASRRGAGQFF
v_gene: TRBV6-1
abundance: .
d_gene: .
j_gene: TRBJ2-1

CDR3nt: TGTGCCAGTAGTATCGGGACAGGGCGGGGGGTTTTGGCTGAAGCTTTCTTT
CDR3aa: CASSIGTGRGVLAEAFF
v_gene: TRBV19
abundance: .
d_gene: TRBD1
j_gene: TRBJ1-1

CDR3nt: TGTGCCAGCAGTTTATTAGCGGGAGGGCCCTATGAGCAGTTCTTC
CDR3aa: CASSLLAGGPYEQFF
v_gene: TRBV28
abundance: .
d_gene: TRBD2
j_gene: TRBJ2-1